This TCR beta chain was recorded in a study of shared clonotypes between healthy human individuals. Study at large: Each donor contributed plates that comprised three CD4 naive, three CD4 memory, two CD8 naive and one CD8 memory. Whole-study results and caveats: Naive subsets typically showed greater estimated richness than memory subsets.

The table came from immunoSEQ multiplex PCR; TCRdb's copy has only in-frame clones and leaves some out. This table has over 950,000 clones, 70% to 80% appearing once. Per the germline V gene, CDR1 is SGHVS and CDR2 is FNYEAQ. V lost 7 bases and J 5 bases, leaving 8 bases between the germline ends. The CDR3 runs 12 residues. A remark on this clone: Its cognate antigen is unknown.

The chain employs TRBV7-6 and TRBJ2-2; D remains unclear. The clonotype was recovered from a man aged 18-30 years in good health. Some clones in this sample may be carry-over from other donors' samples. The sequenced sample was memory CD4+ T cells from PBMCs. Subset in this sample: CD45RA-negative fraction. The CDR3 loop is CASTLITGELFF. As DNA, the CDR3 is TGTGCCAGCACCCTTATTACCGGGGAGCTGTTTTTT.